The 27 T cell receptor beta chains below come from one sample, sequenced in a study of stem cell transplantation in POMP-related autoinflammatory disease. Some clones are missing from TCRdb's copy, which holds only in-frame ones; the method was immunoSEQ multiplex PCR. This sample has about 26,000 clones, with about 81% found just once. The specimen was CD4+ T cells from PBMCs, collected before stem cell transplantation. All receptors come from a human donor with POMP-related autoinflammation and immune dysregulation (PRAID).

CDR3 region: CASSTQRGGPDTQYF. DNA for the CDR3: TGTGCCAGTAGTACCCAGCGGGGGGGCCCAGATACGCAGTATTTT. The V gene is TRBV19, the J gene TRBJ2-3; TRBD2 agrees at 10 bases. CDR1 LNHDA and CDR2 SQIVND come from the germline V gene (reference sequence). This CDR3 region has 15 residues. V shed 4 bases and J 4 bases; nucleotides not matched to a gene: 5.

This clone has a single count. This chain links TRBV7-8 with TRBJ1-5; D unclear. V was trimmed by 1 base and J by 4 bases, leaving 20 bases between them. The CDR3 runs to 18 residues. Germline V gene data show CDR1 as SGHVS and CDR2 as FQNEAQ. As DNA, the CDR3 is TGTGCCAGCAGCTTAGTTGGGGTTCTCAAGATACCTAATCAGCCCCAGCATTTT. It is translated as CASSLVGVLKIPNQPQHF.

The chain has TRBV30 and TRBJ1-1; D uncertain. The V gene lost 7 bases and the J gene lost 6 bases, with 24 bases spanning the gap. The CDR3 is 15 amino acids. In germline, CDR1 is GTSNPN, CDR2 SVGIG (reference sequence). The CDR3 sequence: CAFLANQRPPPEAFF. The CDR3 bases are TGTGCCTTCCTCGCTAATCAGCGTCCCCCCCCTGAAGCTTTCTTT. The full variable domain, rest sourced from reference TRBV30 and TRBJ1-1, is SQTIHQWPATLVQPVGSPLSLECTVEGTSNPNLYWYRQAAGRGLQLLFYSVGIGQISSEVPQNLSASRPQDRQFILSSKKLLLSDSGFYLCAFLANQRPPPEAFFGQGTRLTVV.

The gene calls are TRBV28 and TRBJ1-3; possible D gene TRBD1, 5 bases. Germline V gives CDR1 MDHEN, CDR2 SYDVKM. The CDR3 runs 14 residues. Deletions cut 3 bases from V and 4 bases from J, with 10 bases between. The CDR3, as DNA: TGTGCCAGCAGTTTCGGGGCAGTCGGAAACACCATATATTTT. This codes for CASSFGAVGNTIYF.

The CDR3 protein is CASSLNRGSFHQPQHF. DNA for the CDR3: TGTGCCAGCAGCCTCAACAGGGGGTCCTTTCATCAGCCCCAGCATTTT. This rearrangement joins TRBV2 to TRBJ1-5, with 8 bases lining up with TRBD1. The CDR3 is 16 amino acids. CDR1 is SNHLY, CDR2 FYNNEI, per germline. V was pared by 6 bases and J by 5 bases, with 12 bases of the junction left unmatched.

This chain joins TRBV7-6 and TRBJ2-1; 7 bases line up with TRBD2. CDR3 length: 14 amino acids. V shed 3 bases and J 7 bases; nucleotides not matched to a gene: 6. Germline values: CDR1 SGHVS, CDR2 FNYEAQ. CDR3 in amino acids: CASSLEGGRNEQFF. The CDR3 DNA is TGTGCCAGCAGCTTGGAGGGAGGGAGGAATGAGCAGTTCTTC.

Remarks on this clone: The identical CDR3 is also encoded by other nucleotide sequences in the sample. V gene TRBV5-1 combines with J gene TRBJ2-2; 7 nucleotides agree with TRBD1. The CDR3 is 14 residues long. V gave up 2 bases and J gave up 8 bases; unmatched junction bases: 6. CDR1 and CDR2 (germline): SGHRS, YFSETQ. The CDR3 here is CASSFDRVTGELFF. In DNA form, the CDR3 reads TGCGCCAGCAGCTTCGACAGGGTGACAGGGGAGCTGTTTTTT.

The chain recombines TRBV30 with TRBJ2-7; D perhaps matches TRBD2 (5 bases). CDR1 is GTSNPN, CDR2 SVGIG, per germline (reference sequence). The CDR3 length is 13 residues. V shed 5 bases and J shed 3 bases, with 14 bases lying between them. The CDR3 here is CAWGSGNNYEQYF. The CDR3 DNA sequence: TGTGCCTGGGGGAGCGGAAACAACTACGAGCAGTACTTC.

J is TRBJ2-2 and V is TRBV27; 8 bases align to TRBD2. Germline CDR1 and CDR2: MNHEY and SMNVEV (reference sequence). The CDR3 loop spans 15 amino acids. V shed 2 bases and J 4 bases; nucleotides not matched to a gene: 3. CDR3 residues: CASSLMAGGTGELFF. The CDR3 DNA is TGTGCCAGCAGTTTAATGGCGGGGGGCACCGGGGAGCTGTTTTTT.

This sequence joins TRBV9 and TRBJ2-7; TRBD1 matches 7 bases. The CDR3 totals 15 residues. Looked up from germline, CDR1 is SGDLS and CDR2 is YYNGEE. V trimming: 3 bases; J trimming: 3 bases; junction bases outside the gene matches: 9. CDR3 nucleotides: TGTGCCAGCAGCGACCAACCGGGACAGCTCTACGAGCAGTACTTC. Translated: CASSDQPGQLYEQYF.

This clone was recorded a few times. The CDR3 region has the DNA TGTGCCAGCAGCCGGACAGGGTATGGCTACACCTTC. Its protein is CASSRTGYGYTF. This chain connects TRBV27 to TRBJ1-2, with 8 nucleotides matching TRBD1. The trim removed 6 bases at V and 5 bases at J, leaving 2 bases unmatched. The CDR3 covers 12 residues. Per germline, CDR1 MNHEY and CDR2 SMNVEV (reference sequence).

The CDR3 protein is CASSSSGRGNTQYF. As DNA, the CDR3 is TGTGCCAGCAGCTCTAGCGGGAGAGGGAATACGCAGTATTTT. This chain links TRBV7-3 with TRBJ2-3, with 10 bases that match TRBD2. CDR1 is SGHTA, CDR2 FQGTGA, per germline. The ends lost 4 bases at V and 7 bases at J; junction bases unmatched: 5. This CDR3 has 14 amino acids.

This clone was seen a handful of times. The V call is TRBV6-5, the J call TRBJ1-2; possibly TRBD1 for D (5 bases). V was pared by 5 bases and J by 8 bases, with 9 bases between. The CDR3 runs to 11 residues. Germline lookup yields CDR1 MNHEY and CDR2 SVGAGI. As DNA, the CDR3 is TGTGCCAGCAGTCCCAGGGACGGCTACACCTTC. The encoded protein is CASSPRDGYTF.

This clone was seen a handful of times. The CDR3 region is CAVQGGNGYTF. CDR3 nucleotides: TGTGCCGTACAGGGGGGGAATGGCTACACCTTC. The chain carries TRBV7-9 and TRBJ1-2; TRBD1 matches 8 bases. V lost 11 bases and J lost 6; bases outside the gene matches: 5. CDR1 is SEHNR, CDR2 FQNEAQ, per germline (reference sequence). The CDR3 spans 11 residues.

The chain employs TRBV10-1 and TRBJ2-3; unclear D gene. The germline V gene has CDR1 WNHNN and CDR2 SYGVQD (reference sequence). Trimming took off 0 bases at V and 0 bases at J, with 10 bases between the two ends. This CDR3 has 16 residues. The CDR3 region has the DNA TGCGCCAGCAGTGAGTCAGGCGCCAAAAGCACAGATACGCAGTATTTT. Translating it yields CASSESGAKSTDTQYF.

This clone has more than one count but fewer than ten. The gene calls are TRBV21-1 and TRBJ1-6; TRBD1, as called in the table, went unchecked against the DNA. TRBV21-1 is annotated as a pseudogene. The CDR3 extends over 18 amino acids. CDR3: CASSTKGGDRFIHSPLHF. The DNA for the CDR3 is TGTGCCAGCAGCACTAAAGGGGGAGACAGGTTTATTCATTCACCCCTCCACTTT.

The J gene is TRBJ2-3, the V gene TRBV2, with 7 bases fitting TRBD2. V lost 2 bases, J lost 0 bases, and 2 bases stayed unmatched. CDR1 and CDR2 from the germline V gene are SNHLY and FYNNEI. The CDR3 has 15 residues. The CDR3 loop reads CASSELAVSTDTQYF. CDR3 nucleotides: TGTGCCAGCAGTGAACTAGCGGTTAGCACAGATACGCAGTATTTT.

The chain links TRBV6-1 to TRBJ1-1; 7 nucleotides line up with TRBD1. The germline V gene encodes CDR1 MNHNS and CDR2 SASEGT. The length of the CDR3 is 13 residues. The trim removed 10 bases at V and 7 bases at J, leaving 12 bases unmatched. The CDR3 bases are TGTGCCATCGGTGGACACGGGACAGTTGAAGCTTTCTTT. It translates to CAIGGHGTVEAFF.

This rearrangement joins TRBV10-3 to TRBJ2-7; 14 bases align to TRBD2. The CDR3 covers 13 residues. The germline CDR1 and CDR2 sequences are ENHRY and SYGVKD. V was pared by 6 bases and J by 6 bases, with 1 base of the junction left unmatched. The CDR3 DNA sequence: TGTGCCATCAGCGGGACTAGCGGGGGCGAGCAGTACTTC. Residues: CAISGTSGGEQYF.

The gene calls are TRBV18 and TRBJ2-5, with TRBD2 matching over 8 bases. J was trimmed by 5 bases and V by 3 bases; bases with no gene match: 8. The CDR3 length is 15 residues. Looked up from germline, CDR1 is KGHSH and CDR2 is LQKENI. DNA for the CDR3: TGTGCCAGCTCACCTACCCTGGGACTAGTGGAGACCCAGTACTTC. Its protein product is CASSPTLGLVETQYF.

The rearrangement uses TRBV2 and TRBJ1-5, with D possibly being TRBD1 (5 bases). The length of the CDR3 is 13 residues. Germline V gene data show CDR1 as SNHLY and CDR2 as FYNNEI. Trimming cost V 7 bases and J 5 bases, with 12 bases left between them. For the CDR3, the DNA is TGTGCCAGCATCGGGGGTCTTGATCAGCCCCAGCATTTT. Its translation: CASIGGLDQPQHF.

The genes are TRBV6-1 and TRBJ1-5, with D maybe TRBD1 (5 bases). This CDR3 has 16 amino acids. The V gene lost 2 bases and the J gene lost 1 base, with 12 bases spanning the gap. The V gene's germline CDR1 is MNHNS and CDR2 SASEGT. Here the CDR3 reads CASSEMPGPSNQPQHF. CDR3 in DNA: TGTGCCAGCAGTGAAATGCCAGGGCCAAGCAATCAGCCCCAGCATTTT.

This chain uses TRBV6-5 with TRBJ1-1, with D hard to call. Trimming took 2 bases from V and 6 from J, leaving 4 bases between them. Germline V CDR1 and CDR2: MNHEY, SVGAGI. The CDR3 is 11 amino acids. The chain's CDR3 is CASSYRAEAFF. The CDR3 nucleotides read TGTGCCAGCAGTTACAGGGCTGAAGCTTTCTTT.

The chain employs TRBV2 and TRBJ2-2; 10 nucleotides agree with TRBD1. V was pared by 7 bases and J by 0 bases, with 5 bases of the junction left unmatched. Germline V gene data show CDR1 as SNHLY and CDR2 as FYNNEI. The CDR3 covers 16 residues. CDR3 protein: CASTRGTGANTGELFF. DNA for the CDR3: TGTGCCAGCACCCGAGGGACAGGGGCGAACACCGGGGAGCTGTTTTTT.

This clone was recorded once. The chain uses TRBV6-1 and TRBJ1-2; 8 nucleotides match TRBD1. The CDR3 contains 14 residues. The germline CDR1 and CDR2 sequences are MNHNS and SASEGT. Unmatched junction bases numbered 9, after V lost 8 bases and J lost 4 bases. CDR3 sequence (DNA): TGTGCCAGCTCAGGTCCTGACAGGGGCTATGGCTACACCTTC. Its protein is CASSGPDRGYGYTF.

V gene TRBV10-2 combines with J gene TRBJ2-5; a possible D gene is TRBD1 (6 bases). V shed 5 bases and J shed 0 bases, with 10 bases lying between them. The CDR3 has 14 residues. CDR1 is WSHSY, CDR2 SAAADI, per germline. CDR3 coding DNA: TGCGCCAGCAGTTTACAGGGTTACCAAGAGACCCAGTACTTC. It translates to CASSLQGYQETQYF.

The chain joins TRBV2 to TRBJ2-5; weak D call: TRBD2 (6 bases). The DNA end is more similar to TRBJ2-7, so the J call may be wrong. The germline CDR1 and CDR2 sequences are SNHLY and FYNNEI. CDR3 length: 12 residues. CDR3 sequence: CAGSTRTYEQYF. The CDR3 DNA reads TGTGCCGGATCGACTAGGACCTACGAGCAGTACTTC.